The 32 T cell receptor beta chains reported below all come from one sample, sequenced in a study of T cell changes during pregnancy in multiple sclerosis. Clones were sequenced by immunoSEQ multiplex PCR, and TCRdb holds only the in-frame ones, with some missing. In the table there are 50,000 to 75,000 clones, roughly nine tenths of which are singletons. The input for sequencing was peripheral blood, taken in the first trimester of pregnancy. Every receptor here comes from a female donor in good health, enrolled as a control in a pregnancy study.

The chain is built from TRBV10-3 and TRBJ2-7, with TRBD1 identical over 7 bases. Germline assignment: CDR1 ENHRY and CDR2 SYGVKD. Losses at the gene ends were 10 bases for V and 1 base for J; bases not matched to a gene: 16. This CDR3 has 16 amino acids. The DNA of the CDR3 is TGTGCCAGCGGACAGGTAGAACGGACCACTTCCTACGAGCAGTACTTC. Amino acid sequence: CASGQVERTTSYEQYF.

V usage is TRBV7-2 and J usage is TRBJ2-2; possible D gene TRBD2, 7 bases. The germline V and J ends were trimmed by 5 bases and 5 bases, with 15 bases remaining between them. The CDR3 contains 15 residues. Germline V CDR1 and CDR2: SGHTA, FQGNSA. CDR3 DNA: TGTGCCAGCAGCCATGGGGGGGCGCTAACCGGGGAGCTGTTTTTT. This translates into CASSHGGALTGELFF. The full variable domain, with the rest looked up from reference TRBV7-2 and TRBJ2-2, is GAGVSQSPSNKVTEKGKDVELRCDPISGHTALYWYRQSLGQGLEFLIYFQGNSAPDKSGLPSDRFSAERTGGSVSTLTIQRTQQEDSAVYLCASSHGGALTGELFFGEGSRLTVL.

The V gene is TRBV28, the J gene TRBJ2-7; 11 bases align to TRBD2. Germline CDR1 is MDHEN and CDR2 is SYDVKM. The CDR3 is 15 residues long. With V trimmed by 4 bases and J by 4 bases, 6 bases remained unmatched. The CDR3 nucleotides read TGTGCCAGCAGTTATATAGCGGGAGGGGTTTACGAGCAGTACTTC. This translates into CASSYIAGGVYEQYF.

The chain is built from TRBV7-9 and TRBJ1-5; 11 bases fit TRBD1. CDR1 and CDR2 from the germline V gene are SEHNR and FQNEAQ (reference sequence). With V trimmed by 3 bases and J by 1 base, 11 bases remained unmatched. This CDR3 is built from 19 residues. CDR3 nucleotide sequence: TGTGCCAGCAGCTTCGGAGGGACAGGGGGTAGATGGAGCAATCAGCCCCAGCATTTT. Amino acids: CASSFGGTGGRWSNQPQHF.

The CDR3 DNA sequence: TGTGCCAGCAGTTACTCGATTAATGGAGGGAATGAGCAGTTCTTC. It codes for CASSYSINGGNEQFF. This chain links TRBV6-5 with TRBJ2-1; TRBD2 is a possible D gene (6 bases). Trimming pared 0 bases from V and 7 bases from J, leaving 13 bases between. The CDR3 is 15 residues long. Germline loops: CDR1 MNHEY, CDR2 SVGAGI.

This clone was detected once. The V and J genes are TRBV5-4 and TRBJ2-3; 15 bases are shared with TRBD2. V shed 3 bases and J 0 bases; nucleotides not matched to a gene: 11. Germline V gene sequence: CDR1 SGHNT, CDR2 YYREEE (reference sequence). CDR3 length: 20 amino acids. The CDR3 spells CASSSPWTSGRAESTDTQYF. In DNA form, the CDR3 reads TGTGCCAGCAGCTCCCCATGGACTAGCGGGAGGGCCGAGAGCACAGATACGCAGTATTTT.

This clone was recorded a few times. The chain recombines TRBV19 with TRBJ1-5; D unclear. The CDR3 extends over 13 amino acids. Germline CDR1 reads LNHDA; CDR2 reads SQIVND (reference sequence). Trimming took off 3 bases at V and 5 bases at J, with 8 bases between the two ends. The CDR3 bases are TGTGCCAGTAGTATGGGCCTCGATCAGCCCCAGCATTTT. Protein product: CASSMGLDQPQHF.

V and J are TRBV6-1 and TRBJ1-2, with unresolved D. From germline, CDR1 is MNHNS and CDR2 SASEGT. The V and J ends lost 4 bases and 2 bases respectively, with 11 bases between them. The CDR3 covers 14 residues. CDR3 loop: CASSVPPVNYGYTF. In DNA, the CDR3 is TGTGCCAGCAGTGTCCCCCCCGTAAACTATGGCTACACCTTC.

The CDR3 DNA sequence: TGTGCCAGCAGCTTAAGGCAGGGGGCCATGAATGAGCAGTTCTTC. The encoded protein is CASSLRQGAMNEQFF. The V call is TRBV7-3, the J call TRBJ2-1; 8 nucleotides align to TRBD1. There are 15 residues in the CDR3. Per the germline V gene, CDR1 is SGHTA and CDR2 is FQGTGA. With 1 base clipped from V and 7 bases from J, the junction kept 6 bases outside the gene matches.

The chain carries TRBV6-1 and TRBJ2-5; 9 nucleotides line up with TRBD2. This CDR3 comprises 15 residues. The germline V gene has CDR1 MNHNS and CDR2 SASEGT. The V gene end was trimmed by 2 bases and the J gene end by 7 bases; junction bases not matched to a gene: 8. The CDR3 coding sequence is TGTGCCAGCAGTGAAATAGGGACTAGCTGGGGGACCCAGTACTTC. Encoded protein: CASSEIGTSWGTQYF.

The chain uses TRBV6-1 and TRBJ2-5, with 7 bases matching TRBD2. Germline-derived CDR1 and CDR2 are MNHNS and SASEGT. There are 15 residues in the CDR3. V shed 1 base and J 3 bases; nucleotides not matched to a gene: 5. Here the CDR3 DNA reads TGTGCCAGCAGTGAAGTGGAGGGAGGGAAAGAGACCCAGTACTTC. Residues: CASSEVEGGKETQYF.

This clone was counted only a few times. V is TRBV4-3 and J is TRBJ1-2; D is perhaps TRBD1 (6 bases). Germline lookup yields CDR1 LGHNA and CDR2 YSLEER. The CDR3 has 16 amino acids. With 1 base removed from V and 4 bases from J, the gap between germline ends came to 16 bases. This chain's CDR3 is CASSQGSGARAYGYTF. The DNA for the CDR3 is TGCGCCAGCAGCCAAGGTTCAGGGGCGCGGGCCTATGGCTACACCTTC.

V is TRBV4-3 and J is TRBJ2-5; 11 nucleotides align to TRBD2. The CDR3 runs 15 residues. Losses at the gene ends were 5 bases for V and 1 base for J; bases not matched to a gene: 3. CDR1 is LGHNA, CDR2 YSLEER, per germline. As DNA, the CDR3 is TGCGCCAGCAGCGCGGGACTAGCGGTCCAAGAGACCCAGTACTTC. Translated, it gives CASSAGLAVQETQYF.

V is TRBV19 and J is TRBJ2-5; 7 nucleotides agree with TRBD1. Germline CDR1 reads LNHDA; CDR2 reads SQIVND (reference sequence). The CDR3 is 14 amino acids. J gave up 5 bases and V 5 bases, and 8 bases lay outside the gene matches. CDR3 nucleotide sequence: TGTGCCAGTAGTGGTAACAGGGGTTCTGAGACCCAGTACTTC. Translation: CASSGNRGSETQYF.

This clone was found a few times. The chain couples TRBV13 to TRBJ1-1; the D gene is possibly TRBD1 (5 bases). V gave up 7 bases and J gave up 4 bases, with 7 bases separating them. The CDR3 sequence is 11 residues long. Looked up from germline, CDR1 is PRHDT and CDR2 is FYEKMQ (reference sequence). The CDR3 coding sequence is TGTGCCAGCACCAGGGTCACTGAAGCTTTCTTT. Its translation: CASTRVTEAFF.

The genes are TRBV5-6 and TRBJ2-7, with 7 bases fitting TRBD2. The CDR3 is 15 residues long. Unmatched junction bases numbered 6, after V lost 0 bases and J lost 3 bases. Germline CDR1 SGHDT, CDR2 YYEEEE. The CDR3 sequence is CASSLGSGNIYEQYF. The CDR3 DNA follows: TGTGCCAGCAGCTTGGGCAGCGGGAATATCTACGAGCAGTACTTC.

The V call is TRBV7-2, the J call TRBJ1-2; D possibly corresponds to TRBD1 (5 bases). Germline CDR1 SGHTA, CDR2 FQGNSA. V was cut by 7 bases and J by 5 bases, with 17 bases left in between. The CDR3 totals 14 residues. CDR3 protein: CASKLDSYSYGYTF. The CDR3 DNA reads TGTGCCAGCAAACTCGACAGCTACTCGTATGGCTACACCTTC. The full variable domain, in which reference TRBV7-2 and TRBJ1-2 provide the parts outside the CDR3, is GAGVSQSPSNKVTEKGKDVELRCDPISGHTALYWYRQSLGQGLEFLIYFQGNSAPDKSGLPSDRFSAERTGGSVSTLTIQRTQQEDSAVYLCASKLDSYSYGYTFGSGTRLTVV.

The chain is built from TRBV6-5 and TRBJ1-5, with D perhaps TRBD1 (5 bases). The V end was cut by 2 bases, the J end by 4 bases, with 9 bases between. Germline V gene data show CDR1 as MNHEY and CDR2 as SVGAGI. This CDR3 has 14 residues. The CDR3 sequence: CASSYGAGNQPQHF. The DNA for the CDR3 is TGTGCCAGCAGTTACGGGGCAGGGAATCAGCCCCAGCATTTT.

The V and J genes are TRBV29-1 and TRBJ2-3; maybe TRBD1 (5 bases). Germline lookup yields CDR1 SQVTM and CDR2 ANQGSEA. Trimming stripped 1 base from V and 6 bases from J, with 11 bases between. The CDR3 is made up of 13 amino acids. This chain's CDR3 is CSVEGQGRDTQYF. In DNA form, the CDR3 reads TGCAGCGTTGAAGGGCAGGGAAGGGATACGCAGTATTTT.

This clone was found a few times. DNA of the CDR3: TGTGCCAGCAGTGACTCGAGCGGGGGGGCCGGGGAGCTGTTTTTT. Protein: CASSDSSGGAGELFF. V gene TRBV6-4 combines with J gene TRBJ2-2, with 10 bases aligning to TRBD2. The CDR3 is made up of 15 amino acids. Germline V gives CDR1 MRHNA, CDR2 SNTAGT. V shed 0 bases and J 6 bases; nucleotides not matched to a gene: 1.

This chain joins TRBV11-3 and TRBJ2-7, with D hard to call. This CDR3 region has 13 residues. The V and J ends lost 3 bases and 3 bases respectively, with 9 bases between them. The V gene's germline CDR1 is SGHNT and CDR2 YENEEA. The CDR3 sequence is CASSFKAGYEQYF. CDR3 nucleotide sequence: TGTGCCAGCAGCTTTAAGGCAGGCTACGAGCAGTACTTC.

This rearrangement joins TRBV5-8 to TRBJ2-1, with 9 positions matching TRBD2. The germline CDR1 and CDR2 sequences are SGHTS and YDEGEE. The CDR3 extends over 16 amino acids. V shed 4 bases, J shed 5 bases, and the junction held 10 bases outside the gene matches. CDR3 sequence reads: CASSPKGGRAHNEQFF. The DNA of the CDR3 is TGTGCCAGCAGCCCCAAGGGCGGGAGGGCCCACAATGAGCAGTTCTTC.

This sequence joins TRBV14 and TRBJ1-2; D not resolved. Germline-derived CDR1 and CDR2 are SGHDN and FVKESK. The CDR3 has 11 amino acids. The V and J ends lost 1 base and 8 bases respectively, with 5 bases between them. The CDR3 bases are TGTGCCAGCAGCCAAGGGGCCGGCTACACCTTC. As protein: CASSQGAGYTF.

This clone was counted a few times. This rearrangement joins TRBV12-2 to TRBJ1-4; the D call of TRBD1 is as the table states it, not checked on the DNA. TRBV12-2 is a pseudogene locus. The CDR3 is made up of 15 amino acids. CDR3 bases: TGTGCAAGTCGCTTAGCAAACAGGGTGAGGGAAAAACTGTTTTTT. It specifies CASRLANRVREKLFF.

CDR3 sequence: CASSAEAGYGNEQFF. The CDR3 coding sequence is TGTGCCAGCAGCGCGGAGGCGGGGTACGGGAATGAGCAGTTCTTC. This chain uses TRBV5-6 with TRBJ2-1; weak D call: TRBD2 (6 bases). This CDR3 comprises 15 residues. Per germline, CDR1 SGHDT and CDR2 YYEEEE. The V and J ends lost 4 bases and 7 bases respectively, with 18 bases between them.

Here the CDR3 reads CASQKGTGNQPQHF. The DNA of the CDR3 is TGTGCCAGCCAAAAAGGGACAGGCAATCAGCCCCAGCATTTT. The chain couples TRBV7-6 to TRBJ1-5, with 7 positions matching TRBD1. V lost 8 bases to trimming and J lost 2 bases; unmatched junction nucleotides: 6. This CDR3 contains 14 residues. Looked up from germline, CDR1 is SGHVS and CDR2 is FNYEAQ. Variable domain in full (rest from reference TRBV7-6 and TRBJ1-5): GAGVSQSPRYKVTKRGQDVALRCDPISGHVSLYWYRQALGQGPEFLTYFNYEAQQDKSGLPNDRFSAERPEGSISTLTIQRTEQRDSAMYRCASQKGTGNQPQHFGDGTRLSIL.

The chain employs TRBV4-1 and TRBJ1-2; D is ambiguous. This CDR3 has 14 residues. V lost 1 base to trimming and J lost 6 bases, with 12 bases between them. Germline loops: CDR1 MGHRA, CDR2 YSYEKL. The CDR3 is CASSQVGGVHGYTF. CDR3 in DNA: TGCGCCAGCAGCCAAGTGGGCGGGGTTCATGGCTACACCTTC.

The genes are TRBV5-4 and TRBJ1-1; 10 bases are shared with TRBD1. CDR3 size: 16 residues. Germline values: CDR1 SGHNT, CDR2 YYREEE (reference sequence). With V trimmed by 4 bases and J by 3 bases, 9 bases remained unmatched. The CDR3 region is CASSPPPGTGDTEAFF. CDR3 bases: TGTGCCAGCAGCCCGCCACCAGGGACAGGGGACACTGAAGCTTTCTTT.

DNA for the CDR3: TGTGCCAGCAGCTTAGTGGCAGGGGACACTGAAGCTTTCTTT. Protein: CASSLVAGDTEAFF. The chain joins TRBV7-2 to TRBJ1-1; D may be TRBD1 (6 bases). CDR1 and CDR2 from the germline V gene are SGHTA and FQGNSA. The CDR3 length is 14 residues. V was cut by 1 base and J by 3 bases, with 9 bases left in between.

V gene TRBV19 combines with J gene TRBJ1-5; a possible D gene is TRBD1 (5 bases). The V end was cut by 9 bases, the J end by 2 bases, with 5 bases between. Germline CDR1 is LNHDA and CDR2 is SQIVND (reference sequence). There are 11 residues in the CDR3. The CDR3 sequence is CARQGNQPQHF. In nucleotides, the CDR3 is TGTGCCAGACAGGGCAATCAGCCCCAGCATTTT. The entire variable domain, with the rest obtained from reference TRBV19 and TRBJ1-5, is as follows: DGGITQSPKYLFRKEGQNVTLSCEQNLNHDAMYWYRQDPGQGLRLIYYSQIVNDFQKGDIAEGYSVSREKKESFPLTVTSAQKNPTAFYLCARQGNQPQHFGDGTRLSIL.

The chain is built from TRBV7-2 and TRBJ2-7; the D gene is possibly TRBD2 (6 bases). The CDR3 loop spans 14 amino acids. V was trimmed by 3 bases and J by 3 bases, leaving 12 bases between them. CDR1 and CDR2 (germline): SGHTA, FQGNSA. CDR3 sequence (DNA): TGTGCCAGCAGCTTGGGGGGTCCCCTCTACGAGCAGTACTTC. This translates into CASSLGGPLYEQYF. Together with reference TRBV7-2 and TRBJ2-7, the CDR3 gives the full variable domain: GAGVSQSPSNKVTEKGKDVELRCDPISGHTALYWYRQSLGQGLEFLIYFQGNSAPDKSGLPSDRFSAERTGGSVSTLTIQRTQQEDSAVYLCASSLGGPLYEQYFGPGTRLTVT.

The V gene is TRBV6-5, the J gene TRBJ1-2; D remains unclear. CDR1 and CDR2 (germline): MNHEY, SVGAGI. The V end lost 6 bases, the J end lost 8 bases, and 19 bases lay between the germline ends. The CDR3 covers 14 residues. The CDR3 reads CASRAGVNHRGYTF. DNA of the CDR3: TGTGCCAGCAGGGCCGGGGTTAATCATCGCGGCTACACCTTC.